This T cell receptor beta chain was identified during a study of T-cell reconstitution after alpha-beta-depleted transplantation in children. The TCRbeta library was prepared with unique molecular identifiers. TCRdb passed the PCR reads through MiXCR, listing each CDR3 protein once. The sample has fewer than 550,000 distinct CDR3 sequences, roughly an eighth seen once; the top ten hold 14%. The germline V gene encodes CDR1 SGHRS and CDR2 YFSETQ. The trim removed 4 bases at V and 12 bases at J, leaving 13 bases unmatched. The CDR3 length is 15 residues. This TCR came from a female patient aged 2-9 years who had a stem cell transplant for aplastic anemia, so the T cells may come from the graft donor. The chain carries TRBV5-1 and TRBJ2-4; 10 bases are a match to TRBD2. Material: PBMCs, mostly from graft donor cells, obtained 180 days after TCRalphabeta/CD19-depleted stem cell transplant. In DNA, the CDR3 is TGCGCCAGCAGCCACACTAGCGGGGAAACATTCAATCAGTACTTC. Its translation: CASSHTSGETFNQYF.